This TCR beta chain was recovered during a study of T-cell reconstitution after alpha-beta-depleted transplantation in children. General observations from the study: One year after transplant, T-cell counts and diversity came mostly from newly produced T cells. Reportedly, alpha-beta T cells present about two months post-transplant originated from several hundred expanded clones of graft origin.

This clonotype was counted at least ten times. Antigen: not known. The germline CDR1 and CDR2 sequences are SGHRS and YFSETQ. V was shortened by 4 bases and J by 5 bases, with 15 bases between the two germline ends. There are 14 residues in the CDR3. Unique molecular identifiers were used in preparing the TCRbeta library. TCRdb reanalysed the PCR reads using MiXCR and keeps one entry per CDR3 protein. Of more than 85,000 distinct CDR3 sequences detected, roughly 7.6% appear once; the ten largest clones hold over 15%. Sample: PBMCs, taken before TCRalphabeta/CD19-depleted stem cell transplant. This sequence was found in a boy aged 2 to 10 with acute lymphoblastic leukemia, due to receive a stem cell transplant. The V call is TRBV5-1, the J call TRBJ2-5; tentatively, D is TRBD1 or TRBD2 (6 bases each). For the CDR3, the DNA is TGCGCCAGCAGCCTCAGGGGCGGGGTCGAGACCCAGTACTTC. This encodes CASSLRGGVETQYF. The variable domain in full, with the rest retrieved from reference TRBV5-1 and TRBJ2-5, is KAGVTQTPRYLIKTRGQQVTLSCSPISGHRSVSWYQQTPGQGLQFLFEYFSETQRNKGNFPGRFSGRQFSNSRSEMNVSTLELGDSALYLCASSLRGGVETQYFGPGTRLLVL.